Given below is one T cell receptor beta chain in context. Its antigen is as yet unknown. These data belong to a study of cytomegalovirus exposure and HLA in healthy donors. Findings and limits, study-wide: The study put 150 to 200 TCR beta chains on its list as cytomegalovirus-associated. Equally common other TCR beta chains were less clonally expanded than HLA-associated ones, a later analysis found.

The primer mix had 60 Vbeta and 13 Jbeta primers. Clones were read by immunoSEQ multiplex PCR, and TCRdb kept only the in-frame ones, dropping some. The sample has about 110,000 clones; 81% are singletons. The clonotype was recovered from a man aged 25-40 years in good health and CMV-seronegative. Sequencing used PBMCs.

The CDR3 sequence: CSVERQAEAFF. The CDR3 nucleotides read TGCAGCGTTGAACGACAGGCTGAAGCTTTCTTT. The rearrangement joins TRBV29-1 to TRBJ1-1; weak D call: TRBD1 (6 bases). V was shortened by 2 bases and J by 6 bases, with 7 bases between the two germline ends. Germline V gene sequence: CDR1 SQVTM, CDR2 ANQGSEA. The CDR3 runs 11 residues.